This T cell receptor beta chain is from a study of a mutant IDH1 vaccine in newly diagnosed glioma. Overall study: Of treated patients, approximately 60% were men and approximately 40% women, averaging about 37 years. It was radiotherapy, temozolomide, or both that patients received previously, with most receiving both. Study-level results: No link was apparently found between pseudoprogression and changes in top peripheral T cell clonotypes.

Time point in this sample: baseline, week 1 (first vaccination visit). Treatment indicated: pre-vaccination baseline after standard-of-care therapy. Donors' newly diagnosed IDH1-mutant WHO grade 3 or 4 astrocytomas lacked nuclear ATRX. Assay: immunoSEQ multiplex PCR; the TCRdb copy retains only in-frame clones and omits some. The sample includes 20,000 to 30,000 clones, about 89% of them seen just once. Comment on this clone: Antigen: not known.

The sequence derives from a man aged 30-40 years with glioma. Sequencing was performed on PBMCs, taken from a glioma patient treated with radiotherapy, temozolomide or both.

The CDR3, as DNA: TGTGCCCACAGGGGGGGGCAAGCCTACGAGCAGTACTTC. This encodes CAHRGGQAYEQYF. The chain carries TRBV10-3 and TRBJ2-7; perhaps TRBD1 as D (8 bases). The CDR3 totals 13 residues. Germline lookup yields CDR1 ENHRY and CDR2 SYGVKD. Trimming left V 11 bases short and J 2 bases short, with 16 bases between.